The T cell receptor (beta chain) described here comes from a study of Ad26.COV2.S vaccination and SARS-CoV-2 variants. Findings and limits, study-wide: Spike-specific TCR breadth was greater in vaccine than placebo recipients.

Measured with immunoSEQ multiplex PCR; TCRdb has only the in-frame clones, and not every one. In the table there are 380,000 or so clones, around nine tenths of which are singletons. The CDR3 is 15 residues long. Between the trimmed V and J ends, which lost 4 bases and 6 bases, there was a span of 18 bases. CDR1 and CDR2 from the germline V gene are SGHNT and YYREEE (reference sequence). Treatment denoted: roughly 18 received Ad26.COV2.S at low or high dose, single or two shots; about 5 received placebo; per-sample allocation not given. After the first vaccine or placebo injection, samples were drawn on day 63. Comment on this clone: Antigen unknown.

The sample here was peripheral blood, taken in a trial of Ad26.COV2.S vaccine versus placebo. This sequence was found in a person between 18 and 65 years old who received the Ad26.COV2.S COVID-19 vaccine or a placebo. The chain employs TRBV5-4 and TRBJ2-3, with D possibly being TRBD2 (5 bases). The CDR3 DNA reads as TGTGCCAGCAGCCTGGAGGCCTATACCACCGATACGCAGTATTTT. Amino acids: CASSLEAYTTDTQYF.